The 31 T cell receptor beta chains presented below share a single source sample, sequenced in a study of Ad26.COV2.S vaccination and SARS-CoV-2 variants. Treatment indicated: about 20 received Ad26.COV2.S at low or high dose, single or two shots; about 5 received placebo; per-sample allocation not given. Sampling took place 63 days after the first vaccine or placebo injection. Sequenced by immunoSEQ multiplex PCR; TCRdb stores in-frame clones only, minus some. The sample shows more than 400,000 clones, 80% to 95% of them seen only once. Sequenced material: peripheral blood, taken in a trial of Ad26.COV2.S vaccine versus placebo. The source is a person aged 18 to 59 who received the Ad26.COV2.S COVID-19 vaccine or a placebo.

The chain uses TRBV7-2 and TRBJ1-1; D gene ambiguous. The CDR3 extends over 15 amino acids. V lost 7 bases, J lost 1 base, and 16 bases lay in between. The V gene's germline CDR1 is SGHTA and CDR2 FQGNSA. The CDR3, as DNA: TGTGCCAGCACCCGATCCCCTCCTTGGAACACTGAAGCTTTCTTT. Protein sequence: CASTRSPPWNTEAFF. Based on the CDR3 plus reference TRBV7-2 and TRBJ1-1, the full variable domain is GAGVSQSPSNKVTEKGKDVELRCDPISGHTALYWYRQSLGQGLEFLIYFQGNSAPDKSGLPSDRFSAERTGGSVSTLTIQRTQQEDSAVYLCASTRSPPWNTEAFFGQGTRLTVV.

This clone was seen a single time. CDR3 sequence (DNA): TGTGCCAGCAGCGTAGCTGGGGCCCCCAGGGCCACCGGGGAGCTGTTTTTT. This encodes CASSVAGAPRATGELFF. The chain uses TRBV9 and TRBJ2-2; D may be TRBD1 (5 bases). Germline V gene lookup returns CDR1 SGDLS and CDR2 YYNGEE. CDR3 length: 17 residues. With 0 bases removed from V and 4 bases from J, the gap between germline ends came to 16 bases.

V and J are TRBV11-2 and TRBJ2-7, with no clear D. Trimming stripped 5 bases from V and 3 bases from J, with 11 bases between. Germline assignment: CDR1 SGHAT and CDR2 FQNNGV. The CDR3 sequence is 13 residues long. The CDR3 nucleotides read TGTGCCAGCAGCCCCCCGGTGGGCTACGAGCAGTACTTC. Protein: CASSPPVGYEQYF.

V is TRBV27 and J is TRBJ1-5; the D is unclear. Trimming took 2 bases from V and 2 from J, leaving 19 bases between them. The CDR3 length is 18 residues. CDR1 MNHEY and CDR2 SMNVEV come from the germline V gene (reference sequence). CDR3 amino acids: CASSLRPPTYFGNQPQHF. The CDR3 bases are TGTGCCAGCAGTTTACGCCCACCGACGTACTTCGGCAATCAGCCCCAGCATTTT.

V is TRBV18 and J is TRBJ2-6; D unclear. Germline V lookup: CDR1 KGHSH, CDR2 LQKENI. The ends were cut back, 1 base at V and 0 bases at J, with 4 bases in the middle. CDR3 length: 15 amino acids. The CDR3 protein is CASSPQDSGANVLTF. CDR3 coding DNA: TGTGCCAGCTCACCACAAGACTCTGGGGCCAACGTCCTGACTTTC.

A word on this clone: The sample contains more than one DNA sequence encoding this CDR3. This chain links TRBV7-9 with TRBJ1-2, with D hard to call. The ends were cut back, 1 base at V and 2 bases at J, with 5 bases in the middle. CDR3 size: 13 residues. The germline V gene encodes CDR1 SEHNR and CDR2 FQNEAQ (reference sequence). CDR3 nucleotide sequence: TGTGCCAGCAGCTTAGGCCGAAACTATGGCTACACCTTC. Protein product: CASSLGRNYGYTF.

This clone was seen a single time. The rearrangement uses TRBV7-9 and TRBJ2-7; 8 nucleotides align to TRBD1. Germline CDR1 and CDR2: SEHNR and FQNEAQ (reference sequence). There are 16 residues in the CDR3. V shed 5 bases, J shed 4 bases, and the junction held 13 bases outside the gene matches. In DNA, the CDR3 is TGTGCCAGCAGCCACCCGAAGAGGACAGGGCGGTACGAGCAGTACTTC. Translating gives CASSHPKRTGRYEQYF.

This rearrangement joins TRBV19 to TRBJ2-7; D not resolved. The germline CDR1 and CDR2 sequences are LNHDA and SQIVND (reference sequence). The length of the CDR3 is 13 residues. The V end lost 3 bases, the J end lost 2 bases, and 8 bases lay between the germline ends. Here the CDR3 DNA reads TGTGCCAGTAGTATCGCCCATCCCTACGAGCAGTACTTC. As protein: CASSIAHPYEQYF.

The J gene is TRBJ2-1, the V gene TRBV19, with D possibly matching TRBD2 (6 bases). Trimming cost V 6 bases and J 5 bases, with 11 bases left between them. The CDR3 has 13 amino acids. Germline V gene data show CDR1 as LNHDA and CDR2 as SQIVND (reference sequence). The CDR3 DNA follows: TGTGCCAGTAGCATGGGGGGTCACAATGAGCAGTTCTTC. Its protein product is CASSMGGHNEQFF.

This clone was seen only a few times. The chain couples TRBV7-9 to TRBJ2-1; 9 positions match TRBD1. CDR3 size: 16 residues. Trimming at V came to 2 bases and at J to 5 bases, leaving 7 bases not matched to a gene. The germline gives CDR1 SEHNR, CDR2 FQNEAQ (reference sequence). CDR3 amino acids: CASSLSGQGGNNEQFF. The CDR3 DNA reads as TGTGCCAGCAGCTTATCGGGACAGGGAGGGAACAATGAGCAGTTCTTC.

This sequence joins TRBV30 and TRBJ2-3; 7 nucleotides line up with TRBD2. V lost 0 bases to trimming and J lost 1 base; unmatched junction nucleotides: 7. The V gene's germline CDR1 is GTSNPN and CDR2 SVGIG (reference sequence). The CDR3 is made up of 16 amino acids. The CDR3, as DNA: TGTGCCTGGAGTGTCGGTGGGCTAGCGGGCACAGATACGCAGTATTTT. Amino acid sequence: CAWSVGGLAGTDTQYF.

The genes are TRBV2 and TRBJ2-2; D is undetermined. Germline CDR1 and CDR2: SNHLY and FYNNEI. The V end was cut by 2 bases, the J end by 0 bases, with 7 bases between. This CDR3 has 15 residues. The CDR3 DNA is TGTGCCAGCAGTGAATGGCAGGCGAACACCGGGGAGCTGTTTTTT. It is translated as CASSEWQANTGELFF.

The chain combines TRBV6-2 or TRBV6-3 with TRBJ1-5, with 8 bases lining up with TRBD1. The length of the CDR3 is 15 residues. The V and J ends lost 5 bases and 9 bases, in that order; junction bases with no gene match: 12. Germline V gene data show CDR1 as MNHEY and CDR2 as SVGEGT. Here the CDR3 DNA reads TGTGCCAGCAGTCCGGGACAGGTTGCAGTGATGCCCCAGCATTTT. Amino acid sequence: CASSPGQVAVMPQHF.

This chain connects TRBV3-1 (or the pseudogene TRBV3-2) to TRBJ2-4; no definite D call. The V end was cut by 0 bases, the J end by 2 bases, with 5 bases between. CDR3 size: 14 residues. Germline CDR1 LGHDT, CDR2 YNNKEL (reference sequence). DNA of the CDR3: TGTGCCAGCAGCCAAGAAGAGACCAAAAACATTCAGTACTTC. It codes for CASSQEETKNIQYF.

This clone was seen once. This CDR3 reads CASSPLRDNVQETQYF. CDR3 DNA: TGTGCCAGCAGCCCACTTCGGGACAATGTTCAAGAGACCCAGTACTTC. The chain combines TRBV7-9 with TRBJ2-5, with D maybe TRBD1 (6 bases). Germline-derived CDR1 and CDR2 are SEHNR and FQNEAQ (reference sequence). Trimming pared 5 bases from V and 2 bases from J, leaving 18 bases between. The CDR3 extends over 16 amino acids.

The genes are TRBV11-2 and TRBJ2-6; D not certain. Germline CDR1 is SGHAT and CDR2 is FQNNGV. Deletions cut 1 base from V and 0 bases from J, with 16 bases between. The CDR3 runs to 19 residues. In nucleotides, the CDR3 is TGTGCCAGCAGCTTAGGGTGGGTCAGCCATAGCTCTGGGGCCAACGTCCTGACTTTC. As protein: CASSLGWVSHSSGANVLTF.

The chain recombines TRBV7-2 with TRBJ2-7, with TRBD1 as a possible D gene (5 bases). The CDR3 is 13 residues long. Per germline, CDR1 SGHTA and CDR2 FQGNSA. Deletions cut 5 bases from V and 4 bases from J, with 12 bases between. The CDR3 DNA reads TGTGCCAGCAGCCCCGACAGAAATTACGAGCAGTACTTC. Its translation is CASSPDRNYEQYF.

The DNA for the CDR3 is TGTGCCTGGGCAGGGCGGGGTTACCACACCGGGGAGCTGTTTTTT. Residues: CAWAGRGYHTGELFF. V gene TRBV30 combines with J gene TRBJ2-2; weak D call: TRBD2 (6 bases). Per the germline V gene, CDR1 is GTSNPN and CDR2 is SVGIG (reference sequence). The V end lost 5 bases, the J end lost 3 bases, and 16 bases lay between the germline ends. CDR3 length: 15 residues.

In DNA form, the CDR3 reads TGTGCCAGCAGCAAAGAACGAAGAGGGCGGATAGCCAAAAACATTCAGTACTTC. As protein: CASSKERRGRIAKNIQYF. The chain couples TRBV21-1 to TRBJ2-4; the DNA was not used to check the table's D call, TRBD2. TRBV21-1 is deemed a pseudogene. The CDR3 is 18 residues long.

The chain has TRBV7-9 and TRBJ2-3; 9 bases agree with TRBD2. Per germline, CDR1 SEHNR and CDR2 FQNEAQ (reference sequence). V shed 5 bases, J shed 4 bases, and the junction held 13 bases outside the gene matches. The CDR3 totals 17 residues. Here the CDR3 reads CASSPGVAGARADTQYF. CDR3 sequence (DNA): TGTGCCAGCAGCCCCGGGGTAGCGGGGGCCAGGGCAGATACGCAGTATTTT.

The chain links TRBV15 to TRBJ2-7; 8 bases agree with TRBD1. The V segment lost 0 bases and the J segment 9 bases; nucleotides outside the gene matches: 13. Germline CDR1 LNHNV, CDR2 YYDKDF (reference sequence). This CDR3 has 16 residues. CDR3 coding DNA: TGTGCCACCAGCAGAGATAAGTGGACAGGGAAAGACCGGCAGTACTTC. As protein: CATSRDKWTGKDRQYF.

This sequence joins TRBV6-2 or TRBV6-3 and TRBJ2-5; the D is unclear. This CDR3 spans 13 amino acids. V was trimmed by 1 base and J by 0 bases, leaving 3 bases between them. Germline loops: CDR1 MNHEY, CDR2 SVGEGT. CDR3 region: CASSYFYQETQYF. CDR3 bases: TGTGCCAGCAGTTACTTTTACCAAGAGACCCAGTACTTC.

The chain is built from TRBV5-1 and TRBJ2-1; D is undetermined. The V end was cut by 7 bases, the J end by 3 bases, with 17 bases between. This CDR3 contains 15 residues. Germline assignment: CDR1 SGHRS and CDR2 YFSETQ. The chain's CDR3 is CASSEVGLGYNEQFF. For the CDR3, the DNA is TGCGCCAGCTCTGAGGTGGGGTTAGGCTACAATGAGCAGTTCTTC.

This clone occurred a few times. V gene TRBV23-1 combines with J gene TRBJ1-4; 9 bases map to TRBD1. TRBV23-1 is marked as an open reading frame, function uncertain. The CDR3 loop spans 18 amino acids. V gave up 3 bases and J gave up 8 bases; unmatched junction bases: 16. This CDR3 reads CASSHDRDRAWADEKLFF. In DNA, the CDR3 is TGCGCCAGCAGTCACGACCGGGACAGGGCATGGGCGGACGAAAAACTGTTTTTT.

J is TRBJ1-1 and V is TRBV7-8; weak D call: TRBD1 (6 bases). The CDR3 loop spans 12 amino acids. Trimming stripped 3 bases from V and 10 bases from J, with 12 bases between. CDR1 is SGHVS, CDR2 FQNEAQ, per germline. CDR3 in DNA: TGTGCCAGCAGCTTCAACAGGGTGGGAGCTTTCTTT. This gives the protein CASSFNRVGAFF.

The CDR3 sequence: CATSITSTGPSPLHF. The CDR3 region has the DNA TGTGCCACCAGCATCACCTCGACAGGGCCTTCACCCCTCCACTTT. This chain links TRBV15 with TRBJ1-6, with 7 bases that match TRBD1. CDR1 is LNHNV and CDR2 is YYDKDF in the germline V gene (reference sequence). The CDR3 extends over 15 amino acids. Trimming at V came to 4 bases and at J to 9 bases, leaving 9 bases not matched to a gene.

This chain joins TRBV6-6 and TRBJ1-2; no reliable D call. Trimming pared 5 bases from V and 4 bases from J, leaving 14 bases between. Per the germline V gene, CDR1 is MNHNY and CDR2 is SVGAGI (reference sequence). CDR3 length: 14 amino acids. Written as DNA, the CDR3 is TGTGCCAGCAGTGAGGATCTCCGCGGCTATGGCTACACCTTC. Translating gives CASSEDLRGYGYTF.

V usage is TRBV29-1 and J usage is TRBJ2-1; 7 bases are shared with TRBD2. Germline V gives CDR1 SQVTM, CDR2 ANQGSEA. V dropped 0 bases and J dropped 6; count of bases not matched to a gene: 14. The CDR3 totals 17 residues. This CDR3 reads CSVEDTIFRGVGNEQFF. The CDR3 DNA reads as TGCAGCGTTGAAGATACGATTTTCCGGGGGGTTGGCAATGAGCAGTTCTTC.

The gene calls are TRBV6-2 or TRBV6-3 and TRBJ2-7; no clear D gene. The V end was cut by 6 bases, the J end by 0 bases, with 15 bases between. CDR3 length equals 15 residues. The germline V gene encodes CDR1 MNHEY and CDR2 SVGEGT. The CDR3 sequence is CASSPPDPSSYEQYF. The DNA for the CDR3 is TGTGCCAGCAGCCCCCCGGACCCGAGCTCCTACGAGCAGTACTTC.

V usage is TRBV28 and J usage is TRBJ1-2, with D unresolved. The CDR3 is made up of 14 amino acids. Germline V lookup: CDR1 MDHEN, CDR2 SYDVKM. The V and J ends lost 0 bases and 3 bases respectively, with 8 bases between them. The CDR3: CASSLWASYYGYTF. The CDR3 DNA reads as TGTGCCAGCAGTTTATGGGCATCCTACTATGGCTACACCTTC.

The genes are TRBV28 and TRBJ2-7, with D uncertain. Germline CDR1 and CDR2: MDHEN and SYDVKM. V lost 4 bases to trimming and J lost 4 bases, with 20 bases between them. The CDR3 runs to 16 residues. The CDR3 region has the DNA TGTGCCAGCAGTTCGATTAAGACCCAAAAGGAATACGAGCAGTACTTC. It translates to CASSSIKTQKEYEQYF.